A single sample is the source of the 8 T cell receptor beta chains below, sequenced in a study of blood T cell repertoires in COVID-19. Sequenced by immunoSEQ multiplex PCR; TCRdb stores in-frame clones only, minus some. The top ten clones hold more than 6% of a sample with fewer than 200,000 clones, approximately 82% of them seen once. Input material: peripheral blood. Receptors were obtained from a woman in her forties with COVID-19, enrolled during active disease.

V usage is TRBV24-1 and J usage is TRBJ1-2, with 7 bases aligning to TRBD1. Germline CDR1 KGHDR, CDR2 SFDVKD. The V gene end was trimmed by 4 bases and the J gene end by 4 bases; junction bases not matched to a gene: 5. This CDR3 comprises 14 residues. CDR3 nucleotides: TGTGCCACCAGTGACCCGACAGGGATCTATGGCTACACCTTC. Translated: CATSDPTGIYGYTF.

V gene TRBV14 combines with J gene TRBJ2-5; 7 bases fit TRBD2. CDR3 length: 15 residues. The germline V gene has CDR1 SGHDN and CDR2 FVKESK. V shed 1 base and J 3 bases; nucleotides not matched to a gene: 5. CDR3 loop: CASSQGLAQKETQYF. The CDR3 coding sequence is TGTGCCAGCAGCCAAGGACTAGCCCAGAAAGAGACCCAGTACTTC. Based on the CDR3 plus reference TRBV14 and TRBJ2-5, the full variable domain is EAGVTQFPSHSVIEKGQTVTLRCDPISGHDNLYWYRRVMGKEIKFLLHFVKESKQDESGMPNNRFLAERTGGTYSTLKVQPAELEDSGVYFCASSQGLAQKETQYFGPGTRLLVL.

V usage is TRBV20-1 and J usage is TRBJ2-5, with 8 bases matching TRBD2. Germline CDR1 is DFQATT and CDR2 is SNEGSKA (reference sequence). The CDR3 has 16 residues. Germline trimming cut 3 bases from V and 7 bases from J; bases unmatched to any gene: 16. CDR3 protein: CSASGTSSRGGRTQYF. CDR3 in DNA: TGCAGTGCTAGTGGGACTAGTAGTAGGGGCGGAAGGACCCAGTACTTC.

V gene TRBV2 combines with J gene TRBJ2-5; no clear D gene. The CDR3 extends over 11 amino acids. Germline CDR1 SNHLY, CDR2 FYNNEI. V lost 5 bases and J lost 8, with 9 bases in between. CDR3 residues: CASSPQETQYF. The CDR3, as DNA: TGTGCCAGCAGTCCTCAGGAAACCCAGTACTTC.

The chain couples TRBV6-5 to TRBJ1-5; D is unresolved. Between the trimmed V and J ends, which lost 7 bases and 5 bases, there was a span of 9 bases. This CDR3 spans 12 amino acids. Germline V lookup: CDR1 MNHEY, CDR2 SVGAGI. CDR3 sequence reads: CASTLGDQPQHF. CDR3 bases: TGTGCCAGCACACTGGGAGATCAGCCCCAGCATTTT.

The V gene is TRBV5-1, the J gene TRBJ2-2; 10 positions agree with TRBD1. Germline loops: CDR1 SGHRS, CDR2 YFSETQ. J lost 3 bases, V lost 2 bases, and 1 base had no gene match. The CDR3 length is 15 residues. The CDR3 is CASSLGTGDTGELFF. CDR3 nucleotide sequence: TGCGCCAGCAGCTTAGGGACAGGGGACACCGGGGAGCTGTTTTTT.

The CDR3 coding sequence is TGTGCCAGCAGTTTACGTCAAGCTGTCCCCTACAATGAGCAGTTCTTC. This codes for CASSLRQAVPYNEQFF. The genes are TRBV27 and TRBJ2-1, with D uncertain. From germline, CDR1 is MNHEY and CDR2 SMNVEV (reference sequence). This CDR3 has 16 amino acids. Trimming stripped 2 bases from V and 2 bases from J, with 13 bases between.

The chain is built from TRBV5-1 and TRBJ2-1, with 7 nucleotides matching TRBD2. Trimming cost V 3 bases and J 7 bases; bases outside gene matches: 16. Looked up from germline, CDR1 is SGHRS and CDR2 is YFSETQ. This CDR3 region has 17 residues. The CDR3 sequence is CASSSRLARVGGNEQFF. DNA for the CDR3: TGCGCCAGCAGCTCAAGACTAGCCCGAGTGGGGGGGAATGAGCAGTTCTTC.